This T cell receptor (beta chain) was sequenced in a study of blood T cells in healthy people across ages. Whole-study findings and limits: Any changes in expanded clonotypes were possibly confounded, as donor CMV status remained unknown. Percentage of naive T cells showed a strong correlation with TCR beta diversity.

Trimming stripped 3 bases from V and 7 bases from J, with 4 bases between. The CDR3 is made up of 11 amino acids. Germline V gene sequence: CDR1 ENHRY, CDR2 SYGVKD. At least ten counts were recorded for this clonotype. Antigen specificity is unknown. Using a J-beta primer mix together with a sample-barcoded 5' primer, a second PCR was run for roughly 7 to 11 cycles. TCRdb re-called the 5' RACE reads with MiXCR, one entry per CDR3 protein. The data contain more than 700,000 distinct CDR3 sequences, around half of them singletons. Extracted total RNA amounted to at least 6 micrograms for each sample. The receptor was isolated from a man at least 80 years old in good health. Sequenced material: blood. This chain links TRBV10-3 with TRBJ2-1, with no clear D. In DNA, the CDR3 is TGTGCCATCAGTGACCTAAATGAGCAGTTCTTC. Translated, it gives CAISDLNEQFF.